A selection of T cell receptor beta chains follows, all from one sample in a study of blood T cell repertoires in COVID-19. Sequenced by immunoSEQ multiplex PCR; TCRdb stores in-frame clones only, minus some. The sample contains 7,500 to 9,500 clones, about 90% of which appear only once. Sequences were obtained from peripheral blood. The receptors were gathered from a man aged 55-75 years with acute or convalescent COVID-19. Each CDR3 is given with its conserved first and last residue. The D gene is left open where the match is weak. Some rows mark clone size as missing; the rest say once, few, many or name a class of expanded clone.

j_gene | abundance | d_gene | v_gene | CDR3nt | CDR3aa
TRBJ2-3 | - | - | TRBV7-9 | TGTGCCAGCAGCTTTTTCCGGAGCACAGATACGCAGTATTTT | CASSFFRSTDTQYF
TRBJ1-1 | - | - | TRBV5-1 | TGCGCCAGCAGCTTCCAGGGGTCCGGAGTAAACACTGAAGCTTTCTTT | CASSFQGSGVNTEAFF
TRBJ1-2 | - | - | TRBV6-6 | TGTGCCAGCAGTTACTCCCCAGGGCAGGGCTCTGGCTACACCTTC | CASSYSPGQGSGYTF
TRBJ1-4 | - | - | TRBV9 | TGTGCCAGCAGCGTAGCTACAGGGCTCGATGAAAAACTGTTTTTT | CASSVATGLDEKLFF
TRBJ2-3 | - | TRBD2 | TRBV6-1 | TGTGCCAGCAGTGAGAGAGGGACTAGCGGGGTTGAGGGTACGCAGTATTTT | CASSERGTSGVEGTQYF
TRBJ2-2 | - | - | TRBV3-1/TRBV3-2 | TGTGCCAGCAGCCAGTATTTGTCCCGGGAGCTGTTTTTT | CASSQYLSRELFF
TRBJ1-2 | once | TRBD1 | TRBV7-9 | TGTGCCAGCAGCCCAGGACAGGGAGGGGATGGCTACACCTTC | CASSPGQGGDGYTF
TRBJ2-5 | - | - | TRBV7-2 | TGTGCCAGCAGCTTAGGCCCCGGAGGAGAGACCCAGTACTTC | CASSLGPGGETQYF
TRBJ2-7 | - | TRBD1 | TRBV7-2 | TGTGCCAGCAGCGCCCAACCGACAGGGGGCCACGAGCAGTACTTC | CASSAQPTGGHEQYF
TRBJ2-7 | - | - | TRBV3-1/TRBV3-2 | TGTGCCAGCAGCCAAGTTCCAGGGGGAGGCGAGCAGTACTTC | CASSQVPGGGEQYF
TRBJ1-1 | - | - | TRBV5-1 | TGCGCCAGCAGCTTGGTTCAGGGGAACACTGAAGCTTTCTTT | CASSLVQGNTEAFF
TRBJ1-2 | - | - | TRBV28 | TGTGCCAGCAGTTCTGGACAAGACGTCTACGATGGCTACACCTTC | CASSSGQDVYDGYTF
TRBJ2-3 | few | TRBD1 | TRBV6-2/TRBV6-3 | TGTGCCAGCAGCCGGGACAGGGTCACAGATACGCAGTATTTT | CASSRDRVTDTQYF
TRBJ2-1 | - | - | TRBV13 | TGTGCCAGCAGCTTAGGTAGGACATCCTACAATGAGCAGTTCTTC | CASSLGRTSYNEQFF
TRBJ1-3 | - | - | TRBV2 | TGTGCCAGCAGTGAAAATAGTGTTATTGGAAACACCATATATTTT | CASSENSVIGNTIYF
TRBJ1-2 | - | TRBD1 | TRBV5-1 | TGCGCCAGCAGCTTGGGGACAGGCCATGGCTACACCTTC | CASSLGTGHGYTF
TRBJ2-7 | - | TRBD2 | TRBV7-2 | TGTGCCAGCAGCTCGACTAGCGTATCCTACGAGCAGTACTTC | CASSSTSVSYEQYF
TRBJ1-6 | once | TRBD1 | TRBV4-1 | TGCGCCAGCAGCCAGTGGGACAGAGATAATTCACCCCTCCACTTT | CASSQWDRDNSPLHF
TRBJ1-5 | - | - | TRBV23-1 | TGCGCCAGCAGTCAGGGGGGTTGGCAGCCCCAGCATTTT | CASSQGGWQPQHF
TRBJ1-1 | - | TRBD1 | TRBV29-1 | TGCAGCGTTGGCGGACAGGGAAGAAGAGCTTTCTTT | CSVGGQGRRAFF
TRBJ2-7 | - | TRBD1 | TRBV7-8 | TGTGCCAGCAGCTTACGGGACAGGGGCAGCGAGCAGTACTTC | CASSLRDRGSEQYF
TRBJ2-1 | - | - | TRBV6-5 | TGTGCCAGCAGTAATCAGGGGAATGAGCAGTTCTTC | CASSNQGNEQFF
TRBJ1-1 | - | - | TRBV18 | TGTGCCAGCTCATCTGACACGGGACAGAACACTGAAGCTTTCTTT | CASSSDTGQNTEAFF
TRBJ1-2 | - | TRBD1 | TRBV5-1 | TGCGCCAGCAGCCCTGGACAGGGTGTGATCTATGGCTACACCTTC | CASSPGQGVIYGYTF
TRBJ2-7 | - | TRBD2 | TRBV5-1 | TGCGCCAGCAGCCCCCGGACTAGCGGGAGCGAGCAGTACTTC | CASSPRTSGSEQYF
TRBJ2-7 | - | - | TRBV5-5 | TGTGCCAGCAGCTTGTTTTCGCGCGAGCAGTACTTC | CASSLFSREQYF
TRBJ1-2 | once | - | TRBV5-1 | TGCGCCAGCAGCTTGGCCGGGAGTTCCTATGGCTACACCTTC | CASSLAGSSYGYTF
TRBJ2-1 | - | TRBD1 | TRBV18 | TGTGCCAGCTCACCACCGACGGGACAGCGGTCCAATGAGCAGTTCTTC | CASSPPTGQRSNEQFF
TRBJ2-1 | - | - | TRBV10-1 | TGCGCCAGCAGTGGAACGGGCTCCTACAATGAGCAGTTCTTC | CASSGTGSYNEQFF
TRBJ1-5 | once | - | TRBV4-1 | TGCGCCAGCAGCCAAGTTGGCGGGAGGGCTAGGGGTCAGCCCCAGCATTTT | CASSQVGGRARGQPQHF
TRBJ1-1 | - | TRBD1 | TRBV28 | TGTGCCAGCAGCTCATCTATCCCGGGACAGGGGGCTTCGAACACTGAAGCTTTCTTT | CASSSSIPGQGASNTEAFF
TRBJ1-1 | - | TRBD1 | TRBV10-1 | TGCGCCAGCAGTGAGTCTAAGAGGGGGCGAAGGCTGAACACTGAAGCTTTCTTT | CASSESKRGRRLNTEAFF
TRBJ2-2 | once | TRBD1 | TRBV28 | TGTGCCAGCTCAAGGGGACAGACGAACACCGGGGAGCTGTTTTTT | CASSRGQTNTGELFF
TRBJ1-5 | - | - | TRBV18 | TGTGCCAGCTCACCACCGGGGGGGCGGAATCAGCCCCAGCATTTT | CASSPPGGRNQPQHF
TRBJ1-4 | - | - | TRBV5-1 | TGCGCCAGCAGCCCCGGGATACAGGGTAATTCCGCAACTAATGAAAAACTGTTTTTT | CASSPGIQGNSATNEKLFF
TRBJ2-1 | - | TRBD1 | TRBV5-6 | TGTGCCAGCAGCTTTGACACAGGGGGCGGCTACAATGAGCAGTTCTTC | CASSFDTGGGYNEQFF
TRBJ2-2 | - | - | TRBV6-5 | TGTGCCAGCACCAGCGGATACACCGGGGAGCTGTTTTTT | CASTSGYTGELFF